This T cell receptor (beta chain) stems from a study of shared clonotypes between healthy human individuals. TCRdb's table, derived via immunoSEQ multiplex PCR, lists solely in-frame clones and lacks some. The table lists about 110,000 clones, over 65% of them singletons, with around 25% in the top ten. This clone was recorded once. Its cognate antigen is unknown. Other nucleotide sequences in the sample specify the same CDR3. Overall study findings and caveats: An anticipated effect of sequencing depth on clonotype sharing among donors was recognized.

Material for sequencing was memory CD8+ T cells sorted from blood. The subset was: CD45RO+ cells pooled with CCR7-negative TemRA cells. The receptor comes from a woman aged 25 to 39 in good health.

In nucleotides, the CDR3 is TGTGCCAGCAGCTTAGACAGCGGGAGTACCAATGAGCAGTTCTTC. Translation gives CASSLDSGSTNEQFF. J is TRBJ2-1 and V is TRBV11-3; TRBD2 matches 8 bases. This CDR3 has 15 residues. Trimming at V came to 0 bases and at J to 6 bases, leaving 4 bases not matched to a gene. Germline CDR1 SGHNT, CDR2 YENEEA.